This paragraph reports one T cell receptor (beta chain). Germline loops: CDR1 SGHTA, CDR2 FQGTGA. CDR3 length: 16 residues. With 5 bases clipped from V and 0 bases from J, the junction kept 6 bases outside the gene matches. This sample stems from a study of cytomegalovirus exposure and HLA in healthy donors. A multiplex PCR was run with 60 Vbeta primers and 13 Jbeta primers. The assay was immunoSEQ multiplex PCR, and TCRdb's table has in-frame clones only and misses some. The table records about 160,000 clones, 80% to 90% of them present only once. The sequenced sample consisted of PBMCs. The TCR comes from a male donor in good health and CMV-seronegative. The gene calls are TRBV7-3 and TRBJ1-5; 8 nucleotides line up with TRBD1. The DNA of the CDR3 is TGTGCCAGCAGCCCCAGACAGGGGAGTAGCAATCAGCCCCAGCATTTT. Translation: CASSPRQGSSNQPQHF.